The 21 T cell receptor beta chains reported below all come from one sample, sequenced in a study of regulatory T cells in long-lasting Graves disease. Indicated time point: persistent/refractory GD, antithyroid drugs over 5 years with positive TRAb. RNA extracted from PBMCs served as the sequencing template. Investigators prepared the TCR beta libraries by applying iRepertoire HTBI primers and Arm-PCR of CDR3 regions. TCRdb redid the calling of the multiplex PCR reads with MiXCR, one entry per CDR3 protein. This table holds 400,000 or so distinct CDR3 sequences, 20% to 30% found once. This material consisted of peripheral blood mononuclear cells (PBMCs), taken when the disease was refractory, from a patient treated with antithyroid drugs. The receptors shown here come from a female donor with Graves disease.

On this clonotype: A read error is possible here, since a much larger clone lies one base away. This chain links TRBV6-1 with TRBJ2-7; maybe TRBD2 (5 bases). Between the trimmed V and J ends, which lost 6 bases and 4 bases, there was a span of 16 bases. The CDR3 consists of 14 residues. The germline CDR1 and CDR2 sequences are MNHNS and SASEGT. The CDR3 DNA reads TGTGCCAGCAGGGAACCGAGACGGAGGTACGAGCAGTACTTC. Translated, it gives CASREPRRRYEQYF.

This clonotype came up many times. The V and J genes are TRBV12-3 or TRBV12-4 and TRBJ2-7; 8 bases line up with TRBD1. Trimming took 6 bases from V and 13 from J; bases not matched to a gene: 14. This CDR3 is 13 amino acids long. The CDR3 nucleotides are TGTGCCAGCAGGGAGGACAGGGCCCGACCTCCATACTTC. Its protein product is CASREDRARPPYF.

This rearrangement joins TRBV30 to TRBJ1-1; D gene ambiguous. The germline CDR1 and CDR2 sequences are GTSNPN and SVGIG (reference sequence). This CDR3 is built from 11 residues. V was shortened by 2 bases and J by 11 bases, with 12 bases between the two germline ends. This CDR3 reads CAWSSPGRAFF. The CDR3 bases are TGTGCCTGGAGTTCTCCCGGGCGGGCTTTCTTT.

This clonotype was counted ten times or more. The CDR3 nucleotides are TGTGCCAGCAGTTACGGACTAGCGGGAGATTTTAAAGAGACCCAGTACTTC. It translates to CASSYGLAGDFKETQYF. The chain carries TRBV2 and TRBJ2-5; TRBD2 agrees at 13 bases. The CDR3 consists of 17 residues. V shed 5 bases, J shed 3 bases, and the junction held 9 bases outside the gene matches. The germline V gene encodes CDR1 SNHLY and CDR2 FYNNEI.

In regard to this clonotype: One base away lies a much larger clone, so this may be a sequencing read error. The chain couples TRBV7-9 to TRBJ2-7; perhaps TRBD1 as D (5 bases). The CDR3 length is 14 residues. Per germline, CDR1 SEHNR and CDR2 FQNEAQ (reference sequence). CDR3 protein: CASSDSRDYYEQHF. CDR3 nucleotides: TGTGCCAGCTCCGACAGTCGCGATTACTACGAGCAGCACTTC. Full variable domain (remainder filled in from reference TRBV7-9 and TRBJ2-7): DTGVSQNPRHKITKRGQNVTFRCDPISEHNRLYWYRQTLGQGPEFLTYFQNEAQLEKSRLLSDRFSAERPKGSFSTLEIQRTEQGDSAMYLCASSDSRDYYEQHFGPGTRLTVT.

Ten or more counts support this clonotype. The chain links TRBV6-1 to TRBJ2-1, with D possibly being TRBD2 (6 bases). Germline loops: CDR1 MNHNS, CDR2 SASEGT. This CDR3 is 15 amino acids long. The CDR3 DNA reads TGTGTCACCCTTGGAGGGCAAGTTCTTTACAATGAGCAGTTCTTC. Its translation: CVTLGGQVLYNEQFF.

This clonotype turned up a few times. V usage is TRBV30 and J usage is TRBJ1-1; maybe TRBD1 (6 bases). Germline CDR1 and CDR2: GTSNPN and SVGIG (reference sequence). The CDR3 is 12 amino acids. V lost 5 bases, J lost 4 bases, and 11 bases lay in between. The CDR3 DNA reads TGTGCCTGGCAACAGGGAGGCACTGAAGCTTTCTTT. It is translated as CAWQQGGTEAFF.

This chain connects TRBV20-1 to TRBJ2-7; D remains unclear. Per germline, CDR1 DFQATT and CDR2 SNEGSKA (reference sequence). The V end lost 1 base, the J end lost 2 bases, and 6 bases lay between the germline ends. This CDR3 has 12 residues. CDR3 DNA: TGCAGTGCTAGAGTGGTGACCTACGAGCAGTACTTC. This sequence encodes CSARVVTYEQYF.

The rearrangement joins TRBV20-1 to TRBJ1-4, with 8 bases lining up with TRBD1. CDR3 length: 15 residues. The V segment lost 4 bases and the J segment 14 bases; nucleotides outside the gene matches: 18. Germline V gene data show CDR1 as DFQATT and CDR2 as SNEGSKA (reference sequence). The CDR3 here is CSATLGGQVTGGLFF. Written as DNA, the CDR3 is TGCAGTGCTACACTCGGGGGACAGGTGACCGGGGGGCTGTTTTTT.

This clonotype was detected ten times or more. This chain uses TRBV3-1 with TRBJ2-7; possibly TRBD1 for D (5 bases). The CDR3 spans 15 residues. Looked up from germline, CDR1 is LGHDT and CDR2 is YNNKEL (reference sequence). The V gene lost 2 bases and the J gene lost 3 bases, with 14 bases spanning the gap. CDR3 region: CASSQYIDSIYEQYF. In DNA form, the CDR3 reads TGTGCCAGCAGCCAATACATTGACAGTATCTACGAGCAGTACTTC.

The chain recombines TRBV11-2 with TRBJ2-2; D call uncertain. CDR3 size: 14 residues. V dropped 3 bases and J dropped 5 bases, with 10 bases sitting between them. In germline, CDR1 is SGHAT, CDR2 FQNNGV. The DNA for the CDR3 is TGTGCCAGCAGCTTTGCCCCTGTAACCGGGGAGCTGTTTTTT. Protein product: CASSFAPVTGELFF.

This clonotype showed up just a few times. DNA of the CDR3: TGTGCCAGCAGCCGCGGACAGGGCAACAATTCACCCCTCCACTTT. Encoded protein: CASSRGQGNNSPLHF. V usage is TRBV11-2 and J usage is TRBJ1-6, with 8 bases lining up with TRBD1. The CDR3 totals 15 residues. Germline lookup yields CDR1 SGHAT and CDR2 FQNNGV. The V segment lost 5 bases and the J segment 7 bases; nucleotides outside the gene matches: 7.

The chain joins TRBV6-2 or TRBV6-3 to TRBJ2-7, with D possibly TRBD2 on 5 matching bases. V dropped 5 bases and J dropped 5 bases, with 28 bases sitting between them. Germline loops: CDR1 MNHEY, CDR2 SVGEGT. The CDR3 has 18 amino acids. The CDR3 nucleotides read TGTGCCAGCAGTGGATATATCGGAGGTGGGCCTGGCTACGACGAGCAGTACTTC. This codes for CASSGYIGGGPGYDEQYF.

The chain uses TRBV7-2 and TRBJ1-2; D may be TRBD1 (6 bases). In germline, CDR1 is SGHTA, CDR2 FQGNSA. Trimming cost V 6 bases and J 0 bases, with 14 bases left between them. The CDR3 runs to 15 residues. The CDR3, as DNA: TGTGCCAGCAGTTCGCGGGACACTACTAACTATGGCTACACCTTC. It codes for CASSSRDTTNYGYTF.

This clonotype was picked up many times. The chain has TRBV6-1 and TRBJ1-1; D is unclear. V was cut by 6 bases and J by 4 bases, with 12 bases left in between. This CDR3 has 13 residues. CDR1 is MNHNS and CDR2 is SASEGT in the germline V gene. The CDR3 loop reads CASRLSGITEAFF. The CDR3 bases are TGTGCCAGCAGACTATCCGGGATCACTGAAGCTTTCTTT.

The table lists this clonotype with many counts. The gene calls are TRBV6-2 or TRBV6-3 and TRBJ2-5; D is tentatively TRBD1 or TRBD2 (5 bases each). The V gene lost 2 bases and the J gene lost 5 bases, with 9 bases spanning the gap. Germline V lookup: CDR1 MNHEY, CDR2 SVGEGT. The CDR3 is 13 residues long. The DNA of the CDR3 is TGTGCCAGCAGTTACGGGACGGGTGAGACCCAGTACTTC. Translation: CASSYGTGETQYF.

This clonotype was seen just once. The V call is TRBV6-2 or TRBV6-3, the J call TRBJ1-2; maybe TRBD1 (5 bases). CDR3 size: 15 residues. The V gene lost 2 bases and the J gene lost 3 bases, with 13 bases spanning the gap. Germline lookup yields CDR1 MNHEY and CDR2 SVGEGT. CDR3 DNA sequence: TGTGCCAGCAGTTACCCATACGACAGCGACTATGGCTACACCTTC. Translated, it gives CASSYPYDSDYGYTF.

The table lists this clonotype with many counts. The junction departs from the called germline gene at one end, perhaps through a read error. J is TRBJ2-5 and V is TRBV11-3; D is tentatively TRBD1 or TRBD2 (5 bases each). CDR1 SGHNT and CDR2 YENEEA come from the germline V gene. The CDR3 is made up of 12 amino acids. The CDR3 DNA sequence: TGTGCCAGCAGCTTTGGAGGCAGGGCCGGGGACTTC. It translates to CASSFGGRAGDF.

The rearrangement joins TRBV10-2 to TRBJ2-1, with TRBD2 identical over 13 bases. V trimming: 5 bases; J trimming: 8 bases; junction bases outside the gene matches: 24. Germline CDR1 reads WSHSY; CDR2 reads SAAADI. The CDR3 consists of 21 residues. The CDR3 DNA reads TGCGCCAGCAGTATACCAAACCTAGGACTAGCGGGAGTATCACGGTTAGATGAGCAGTTCTTC. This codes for CASSIPNLGLAGVSRLDEQFF.

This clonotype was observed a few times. CDR3 coding DNA: TGTGCCAGCAGGGCAGGGGAGACCCAGTACTTC. It specifies CASRAGETQYF. The V call is TRBV7-9, the J call TRBJ2-5; the D gene is possibly TRBD1 (5 bases). Germline CDR1 and CDR2: SEHNR and FQNEAQ (reference sequence). Trimming took off 6 bases at V and 5 bases at J, with 7 bases between the two ends. CDR3 length: 11 residues. Full variable domain (outside the CDR3, taken from reference TRBV7-9 and TRBJ2-5): DTGVSQNPRHKITKRGQNVTFRCDPISEHNRLYWYRQTLGQGPEFLTYFQNEAQLEKSRLLSDRFSAERPKGSFSTLEIQRTEQGDSAMYLCASRAGETQYFGPGTRLLVL.

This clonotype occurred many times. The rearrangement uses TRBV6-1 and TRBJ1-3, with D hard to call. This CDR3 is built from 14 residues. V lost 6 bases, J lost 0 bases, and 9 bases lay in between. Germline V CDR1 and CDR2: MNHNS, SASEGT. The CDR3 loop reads CASRIDRSGNTIYF. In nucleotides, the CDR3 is TGTGCCAGCAGGATCGATCGCTCTGGAAACACCATATATTTT.